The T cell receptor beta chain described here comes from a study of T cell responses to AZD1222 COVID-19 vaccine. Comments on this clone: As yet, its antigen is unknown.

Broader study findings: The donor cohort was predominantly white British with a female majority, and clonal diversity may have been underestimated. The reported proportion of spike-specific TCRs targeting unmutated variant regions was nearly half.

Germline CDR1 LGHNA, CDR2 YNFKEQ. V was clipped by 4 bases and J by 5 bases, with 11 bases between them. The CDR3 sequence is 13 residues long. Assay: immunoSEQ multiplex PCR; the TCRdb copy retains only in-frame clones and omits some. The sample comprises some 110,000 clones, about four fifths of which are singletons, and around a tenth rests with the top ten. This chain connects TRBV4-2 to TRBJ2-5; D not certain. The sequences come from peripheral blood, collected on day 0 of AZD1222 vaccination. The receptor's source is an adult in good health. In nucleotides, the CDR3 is TGTGCCAGCAGCCGTTCCCCCCAGGAGACCCAGTACTTC. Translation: CASSRSPQETQYF.